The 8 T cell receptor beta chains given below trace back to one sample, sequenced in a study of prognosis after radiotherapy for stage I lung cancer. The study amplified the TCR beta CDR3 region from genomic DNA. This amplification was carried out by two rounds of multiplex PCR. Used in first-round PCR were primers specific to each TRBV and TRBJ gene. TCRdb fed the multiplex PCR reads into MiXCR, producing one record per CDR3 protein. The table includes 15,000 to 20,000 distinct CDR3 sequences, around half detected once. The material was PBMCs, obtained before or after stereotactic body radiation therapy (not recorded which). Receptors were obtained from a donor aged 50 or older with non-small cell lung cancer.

CDR3 sequence (DNA): TGTGCCAGCAGTCCGACATGGGATCCCCGCGTCTACACCTTC. Its translation: CASSPTWDPRVYTF. The V call is TRBV6-1, the J call TRBJ1-2, with D unclear. Trimming left V 5 bases short and J 10 bases short, with 20 bases between. This CDR3 spans 14 amino acids. Per germline, CDR1 MNHNS and CDR2 SASEGT.

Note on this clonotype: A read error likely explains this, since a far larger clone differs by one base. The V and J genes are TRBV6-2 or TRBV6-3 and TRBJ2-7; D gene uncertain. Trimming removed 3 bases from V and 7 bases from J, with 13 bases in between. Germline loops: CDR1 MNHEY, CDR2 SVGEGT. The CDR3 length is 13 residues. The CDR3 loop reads CASSYRSYNEQYF. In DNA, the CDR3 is TGTGCCAGCAGTTATAGATCCTACAATGAGCAGTACTTC.

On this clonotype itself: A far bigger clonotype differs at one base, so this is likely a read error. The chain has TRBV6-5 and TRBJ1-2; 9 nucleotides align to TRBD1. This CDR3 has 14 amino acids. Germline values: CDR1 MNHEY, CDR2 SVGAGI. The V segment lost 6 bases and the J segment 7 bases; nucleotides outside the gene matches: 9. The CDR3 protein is CASREQGAMSGYTF. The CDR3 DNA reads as TGTGCCAGCAGAGAACAGGGGGCCATGAGTGGCTACACCTTC.

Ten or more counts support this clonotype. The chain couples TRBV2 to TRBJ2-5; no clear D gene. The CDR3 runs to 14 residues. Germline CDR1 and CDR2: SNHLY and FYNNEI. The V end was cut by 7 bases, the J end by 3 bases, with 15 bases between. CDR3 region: CASIRRAAEETQYF. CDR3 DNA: TGTGCCAGCATCCGTCGGGCGGCAGAAGAGACCCAGTACTTC.

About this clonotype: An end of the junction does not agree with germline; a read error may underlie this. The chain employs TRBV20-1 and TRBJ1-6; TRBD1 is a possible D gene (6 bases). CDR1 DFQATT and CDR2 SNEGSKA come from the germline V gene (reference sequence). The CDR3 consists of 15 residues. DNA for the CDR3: TGCAGTGCTCGAGAGGGGGTTCCCGGGGGTTCACCCCTCCACTTT. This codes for CSAREGVPGGSPLHF.

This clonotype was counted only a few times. CDR3 DNA: TGTGCCAGCAGTTTAGTACCAGTCGGACCTTATGGCTACACCTTC. Encoded protein: CASSLVPVGPYGYTF. The V call is TRBV27, the J call TRBJ1-2; D gene ambiguous. Trimming stripped 2 bases from V and 5 bases from J, with 15 bases between. From germline, CDR1 is MNHEY and CDR2 SMNVEV (reference sequence). The CDR3 runs to 15 residues.

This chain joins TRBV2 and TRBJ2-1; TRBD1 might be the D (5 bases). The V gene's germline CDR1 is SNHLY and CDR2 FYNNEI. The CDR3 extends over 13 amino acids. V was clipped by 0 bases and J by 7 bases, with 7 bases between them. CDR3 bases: TGTGCCAGCAGTGAAGCCTACAGGAATGAGCAGTTCTTC. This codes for CASSEAYRNEQFF.

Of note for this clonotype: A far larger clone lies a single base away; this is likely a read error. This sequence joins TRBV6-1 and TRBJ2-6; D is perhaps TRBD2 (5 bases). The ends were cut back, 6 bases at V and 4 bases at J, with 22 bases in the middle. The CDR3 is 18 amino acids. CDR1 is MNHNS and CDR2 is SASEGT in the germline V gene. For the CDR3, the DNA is TGTGCCAGCAGATCGTTAGGGCGGGCTGATGAGGGGGCCAACGTCCTGACTTTC. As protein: CASRSLGRADEGANVLTF.